This T cell receptor (beta chain) was found in a study of T-cell reconstitution after alpha-beta-depleted transplantation in children (dated by TCRdb to 2015 to 2016). About the full investigation: The study quantitatively tracked T-cell immune reconstitution after TCRalphabeta/CD19-depleted allogeneic hematopoietic cell transplantation in children using TCR repertoire profiling.

Interpreted using the paper, the time point label stands for: day 60 (about 2 months) after transplantation. The treatment or condition label here, explained by the study, means: allogeneic hematopoietic cell transplantation with graft depleted of TCRalphabeta T cells and CD19 B cells. The children who served as transplant recipients had been given grafts of TCRalphabeta/CD19-depleted allogeneic hematopoietic cells. From the cysteine through the phenylalanine, the CDR3 covers 19 amino acids. Solely the CDR3 DNA is kept, with 57 bases framed from the first base. For this chain, trimming is 5 bases at the V end and 0 bases at the J end, and the number of junction bases without a gene match is 17. According to the germline V gene, CDR1 reads WSHSY and CDR2 reads SAAADI. Results and caveats for the whole study, not just this receptor: In some patients, the high TCRbeta diversity seen at day 60 was put down to recipient T cells and intrathymic progenitors that had survived conditioning. Apparently early alphabetaT-cell count recovery about two months after transplant reportedly relied on only several hundred rapidly expanded clones derived from non-depleted graft cells. Over subsequent months, a decline in hyperexpanded clone frequencies was noted, and after one year, T-cell counts and TCRbeta diversity were mostly ascribed to newly produced T cells.

Library construction relied on PCR. These reads were obtained on an Illumina HiSeq 2500. TCR libraries were prepared with molecular barcoding, using unique molecular identifiers to normalize TCRbeta repertoire quantification. TCRdb ran its own pipeline on the public reads, namely fastp trimming at Q25 and MiXCR clone calling, and kept in-frame beta chains. Each record represents a unique CDR3 protein, reported with the most common genes and DNA among its rows. Counted in this sample were some 10,000 distinct CDR3 sequences; approximately 13% of them appeared once. Together, the top ten hold approximately 55% of the sample. Only a few counts were recorded for this clonotype. Its antigen is unknown. Nothing much larger sits one base from this clone, and base qualities are not available.

This material consisted of PBMCs, mostly from graft donor cells, taken 60 days after TCRalphabeta/CD19-depleted stem cell transplant. The TCR comes from a male patient younger than 18 who had a stem cell transplant for acute lymphoblastic leukemia, so the T cells may come from the graft donor. Recombination joined TRBV10-2 with TRBJ2-7; 9 nucleotides in the junction match TRBD2. The CDR3 protein is CASSPRRGLAGRSSYEQYF. DNA sequence: TGCGCCAGCAGTCCACGCCGAGGGCTAGCGGGGAGGAGCTCCTACGAGCAGTACTTC.